This entry concerns a single T cell receptor beta chain. This sample is part of a study of OX40 agonist ivuxolimab in advanced cancers. Generated by immunoSEQ multiplex PCR, the TCRdb table keeps only in-frame clones and is missing some. The sample lists roughly 96,000 clones, more than 80% seen once, with 5.8% in the top ten. The sequence was collected from an adult with an advanced solid tumor such as melanoma, head and neck, liver or kidney cancer. Sequenced material: CD4+ or CD8+ T cells sorted from blood, taken in a trial of the OX40 agonist ivuxolimab.

CDR3 sequence (DNA): TGTGCCAGCAGCTCCGGGCCGAAGCCCGAGCAGTACTTC. Its translation is CASSSGPKPEQYF. The V gene is TRBV7-9, the J gene TRBJ2-7, with unresolved D. Germline CDR1 reads SEHNR; CDR2 reads FQNEAQ (reference sequence). V shed 4 bases and J shed 6 bases, with 13 bases lying between them. The length of the CDR3 is 13 residues.